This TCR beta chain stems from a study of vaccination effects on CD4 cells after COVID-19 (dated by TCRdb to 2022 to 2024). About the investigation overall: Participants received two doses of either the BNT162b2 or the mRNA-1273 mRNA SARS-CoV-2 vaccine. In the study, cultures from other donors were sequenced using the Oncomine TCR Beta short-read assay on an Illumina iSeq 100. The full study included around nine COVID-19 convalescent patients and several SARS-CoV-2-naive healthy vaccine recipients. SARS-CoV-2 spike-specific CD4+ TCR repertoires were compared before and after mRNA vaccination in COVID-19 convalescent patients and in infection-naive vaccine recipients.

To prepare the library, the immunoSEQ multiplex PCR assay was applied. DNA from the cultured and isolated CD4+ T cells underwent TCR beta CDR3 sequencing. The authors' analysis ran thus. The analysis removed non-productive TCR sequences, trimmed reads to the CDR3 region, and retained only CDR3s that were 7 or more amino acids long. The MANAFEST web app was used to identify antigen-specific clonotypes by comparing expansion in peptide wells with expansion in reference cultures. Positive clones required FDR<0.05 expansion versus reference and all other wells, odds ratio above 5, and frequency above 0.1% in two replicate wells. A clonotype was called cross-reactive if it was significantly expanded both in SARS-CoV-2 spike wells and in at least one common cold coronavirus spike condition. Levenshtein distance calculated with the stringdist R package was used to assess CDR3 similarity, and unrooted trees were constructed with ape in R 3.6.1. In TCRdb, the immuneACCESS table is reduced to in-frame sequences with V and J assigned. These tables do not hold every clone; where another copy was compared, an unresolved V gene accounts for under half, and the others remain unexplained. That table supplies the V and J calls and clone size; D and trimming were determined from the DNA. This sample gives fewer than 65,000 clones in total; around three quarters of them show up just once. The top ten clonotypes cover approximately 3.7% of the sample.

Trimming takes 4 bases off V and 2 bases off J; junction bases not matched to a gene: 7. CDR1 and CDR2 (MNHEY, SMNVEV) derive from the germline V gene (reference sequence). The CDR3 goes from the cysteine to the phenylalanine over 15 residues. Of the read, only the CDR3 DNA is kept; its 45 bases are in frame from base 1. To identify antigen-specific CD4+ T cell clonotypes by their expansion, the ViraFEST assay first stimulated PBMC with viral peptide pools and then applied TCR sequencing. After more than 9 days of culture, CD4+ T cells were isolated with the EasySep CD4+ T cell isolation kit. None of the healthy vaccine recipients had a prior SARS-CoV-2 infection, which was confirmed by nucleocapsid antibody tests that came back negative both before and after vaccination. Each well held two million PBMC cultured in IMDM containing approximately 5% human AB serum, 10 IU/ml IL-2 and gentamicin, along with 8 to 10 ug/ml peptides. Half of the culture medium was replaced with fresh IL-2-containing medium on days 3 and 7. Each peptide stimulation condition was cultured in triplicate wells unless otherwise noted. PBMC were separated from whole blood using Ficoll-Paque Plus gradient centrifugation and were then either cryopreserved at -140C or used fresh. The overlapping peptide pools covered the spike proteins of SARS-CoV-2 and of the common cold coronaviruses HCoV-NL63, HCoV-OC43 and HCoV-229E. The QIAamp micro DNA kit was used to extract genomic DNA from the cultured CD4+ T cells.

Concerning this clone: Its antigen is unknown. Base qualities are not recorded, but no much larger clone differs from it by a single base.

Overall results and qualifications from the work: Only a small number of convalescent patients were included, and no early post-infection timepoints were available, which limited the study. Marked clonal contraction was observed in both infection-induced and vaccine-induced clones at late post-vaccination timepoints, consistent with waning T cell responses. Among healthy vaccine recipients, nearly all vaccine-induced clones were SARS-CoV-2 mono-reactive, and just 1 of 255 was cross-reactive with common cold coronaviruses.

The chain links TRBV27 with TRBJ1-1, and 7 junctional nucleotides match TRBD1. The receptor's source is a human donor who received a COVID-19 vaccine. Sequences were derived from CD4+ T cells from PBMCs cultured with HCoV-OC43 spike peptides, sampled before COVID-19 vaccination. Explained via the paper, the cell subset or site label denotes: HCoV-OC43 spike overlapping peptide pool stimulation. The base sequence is TGTGCCAGCAGTTCACAGGGGTCAGGTAACACTGAAGCTTTCTTT. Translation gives CASSSQGSGNTEAFF.